The clone carrying this TCR beta chain was recorded at least ten times. Its specificity is unknown. The sample comes from a study of T-cell reconstitution after alpha-beta-depleted transplantation in children. The germline gives CDR1 SEHNR, CDR2 FQNEAQ (reference sequence). Trimming cost V 5 bases and J 2 bases, with 13 bases left between them. This CDR3 region has 15 residues. The study, taken as a whole, reports: There were some patients whose high TCRbeta diversity at day 60 came from surviving recipient T cells and thymic progenitors. Several hundred graft clones that had expanded were reportedly the source of alpha-beta T cells about two months after transplant.

Preparing the TCRbeta library involved the use of unique molecular identifiers. From the PCR reads, TCRdb called clonotypes with MiXCR, one entry per CDR3 protein. Here the sample spans 600,000 to 700,000 distinct CDR3 sequences, roughly 14% being singletons. Sequencing used PBMCs, obtained before TCRalphabeta/CD19-depleted stem cell transplant. This rearrangement joins TRBV7-9 to TRBJ2-1; D is ambiguous. The source of this sequence is a girl aged 2 to 9 with congenital amegakaryocytic thrombocytopenia, due to receive a stem cell transplant. The CDR3 coding sequence is TGTGCCAGCAGCCCGTCCCGGCGGACCTACAATGAGCAGTTCTTC. Its translation: CASSPSRRTYNEQFF.